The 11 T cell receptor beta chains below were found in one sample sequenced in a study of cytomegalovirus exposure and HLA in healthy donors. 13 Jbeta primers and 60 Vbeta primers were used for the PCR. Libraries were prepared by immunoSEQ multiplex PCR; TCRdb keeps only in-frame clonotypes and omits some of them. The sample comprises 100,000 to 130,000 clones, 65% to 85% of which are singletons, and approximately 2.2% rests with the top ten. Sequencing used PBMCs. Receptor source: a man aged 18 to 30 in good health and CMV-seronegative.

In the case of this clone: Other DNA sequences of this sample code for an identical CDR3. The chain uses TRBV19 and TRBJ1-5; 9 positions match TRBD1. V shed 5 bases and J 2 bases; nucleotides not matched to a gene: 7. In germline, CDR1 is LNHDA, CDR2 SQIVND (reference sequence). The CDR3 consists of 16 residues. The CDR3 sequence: CASSPKDRGGNQPQHF. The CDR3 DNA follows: TGTGCCAGTAGTCCAAAGGACAGGGGTGGCAATCAGCCCCAGCATTTT.

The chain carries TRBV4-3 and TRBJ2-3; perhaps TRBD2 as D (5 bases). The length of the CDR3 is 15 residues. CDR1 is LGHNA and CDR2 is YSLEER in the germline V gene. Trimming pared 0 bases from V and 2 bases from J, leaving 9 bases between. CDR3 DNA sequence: TGCGCCAGCAGCCAAGAGTGGCTAGCCACAGATACGCAGTATTTT. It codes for CASSQEWLATDTQYF.

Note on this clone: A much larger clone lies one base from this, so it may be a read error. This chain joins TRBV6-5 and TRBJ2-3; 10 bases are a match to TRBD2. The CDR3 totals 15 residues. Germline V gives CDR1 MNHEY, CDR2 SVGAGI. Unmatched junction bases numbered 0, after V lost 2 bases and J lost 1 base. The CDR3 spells CASSYGTSGTDTQYF. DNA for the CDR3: TGTGCCAGCAGTTACGGGACTAGCGGCACAGATACGCAGTATTTT.

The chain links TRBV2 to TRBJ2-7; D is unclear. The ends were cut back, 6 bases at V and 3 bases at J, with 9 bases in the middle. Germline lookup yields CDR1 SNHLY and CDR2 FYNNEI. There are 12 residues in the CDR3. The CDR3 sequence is CASRGTYYEQYF. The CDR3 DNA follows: TGTGCCAGCAGGGGCACCTACTACGAGCAGTACTTC.

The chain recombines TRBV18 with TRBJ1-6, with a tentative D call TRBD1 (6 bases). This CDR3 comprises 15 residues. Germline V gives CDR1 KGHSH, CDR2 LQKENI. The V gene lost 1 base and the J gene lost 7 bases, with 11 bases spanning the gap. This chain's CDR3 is CASSPLGQSNSPLHF. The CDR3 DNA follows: TGTGCCAGCTCACCACTTGGACAGAGCAATTCACCCCTCCACTTT.

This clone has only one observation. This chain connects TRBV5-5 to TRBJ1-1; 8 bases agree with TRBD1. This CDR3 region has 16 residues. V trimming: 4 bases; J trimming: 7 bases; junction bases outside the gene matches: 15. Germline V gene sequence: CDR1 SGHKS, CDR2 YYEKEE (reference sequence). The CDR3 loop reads CASSHFPGQGFIEAFF. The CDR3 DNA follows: TGTGCCAGCAGCCATTTCCCCGGACAGGGATTCATTGAAGCTTTCTTT. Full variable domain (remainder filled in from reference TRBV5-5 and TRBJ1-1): DAGVTQSPTHLIKTRGQQVTLRCSPISGHKSVSWYQQVLGQGPQFIFQYYEKEERGRGNFPDRFSARQFPNYSSELNVNALLLGDSALYLCASSHFPGQGFIEAFFGQGTRLTVV.

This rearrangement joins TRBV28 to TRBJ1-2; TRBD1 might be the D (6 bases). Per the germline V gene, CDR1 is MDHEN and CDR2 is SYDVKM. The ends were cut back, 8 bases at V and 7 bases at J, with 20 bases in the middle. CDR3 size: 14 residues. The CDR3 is CASLGWGPSSGYTF. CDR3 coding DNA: TGTGCCAGCCTGGGCTGGGGGCCCAGCAGTGGCTACACCTTC.

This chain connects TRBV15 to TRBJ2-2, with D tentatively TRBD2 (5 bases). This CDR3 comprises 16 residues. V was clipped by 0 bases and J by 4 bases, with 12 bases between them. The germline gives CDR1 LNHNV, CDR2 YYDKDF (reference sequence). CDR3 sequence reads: CATSREGGRTTGELFF. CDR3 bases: TGTGCCACCAGCAGAGAGGGCGGGCGGACCACCGGGGAGCTGTTTTTT.

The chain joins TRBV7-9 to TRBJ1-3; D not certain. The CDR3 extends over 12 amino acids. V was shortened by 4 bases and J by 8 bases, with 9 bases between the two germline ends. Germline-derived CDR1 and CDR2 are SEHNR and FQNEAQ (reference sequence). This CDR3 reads CASSSLADTIYF. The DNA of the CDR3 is TGTGCCAGCAGCTCCTTGGCGGACACCATATATTTT.

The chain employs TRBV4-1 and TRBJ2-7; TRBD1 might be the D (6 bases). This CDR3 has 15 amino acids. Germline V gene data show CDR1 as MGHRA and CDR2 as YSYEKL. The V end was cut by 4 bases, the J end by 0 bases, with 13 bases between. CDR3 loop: CASSLTTGLSYEQYF. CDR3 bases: TGCGCCAGCAGCCTCACGACAGGCCTCTCCTACGAGCAGTACTTC.

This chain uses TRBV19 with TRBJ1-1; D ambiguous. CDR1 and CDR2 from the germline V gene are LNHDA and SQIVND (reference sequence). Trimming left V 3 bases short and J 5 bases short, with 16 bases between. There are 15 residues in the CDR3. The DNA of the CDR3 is TGTGCCAGTAGTATTTCAGGTGACCCGGGGACTGAAGCTTTCTTT. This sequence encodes CASSISGDPGTEAFF.